This T cell receptor (beta chain) was recovered during a study of cytomegalovirus exposure and HLA in healthy donors. As for the study in general: Earlier, about 179 million T cells were analyzed, and some 120 million unique TCR beta sequences were found among them.

Regarding the study as a whole: The study labeled 150 to 200 TCR beta chains cytomegalovirus-associated. Across donors, sequencing depth was assumed by presence/absence analyses to be roughly uniform. Immune exposure information comprised only CMV serostatus.

In the PCR, 60 Vbeta and 13 Jbeta primers were used. Sequenced by immunoSEQ multiplex PCR; TCRdb stores in-frame clones only, minus some. This sample has about 140,000 clones, with roughly three quarters found just once. In the case of this clone: Its cognate antigen is unknown.

Looked up from germline, CDR1 is SGHRS and CDR2 is YFSETQ. After removal of 4 bases from V and 5 bases from J, the junction contained 6 bases not matched to a gene. There are 14 residues in the CDR3. The receptor was isolated from a female donor in good health and CMV-seronegative. Input material: PBMCs. The chain carries TRBV5-1 and TRBJ2-5; TRBD1 aligns across 9 bases. CDR3 coding DNA: TGCGCCAGCAGCCCGGGGACAGGGTATGAGACCCAGTACTTC. As protein: CASSPGTGYETQYF.